This T cell receptor (beta chain) was obtained from a study of graft-versus-host responses after intestinal transplantation. About the research overall: Multivisceral, liver-intestinal, or isolated intestinal grafts went to recipients. All recipients were given anti-thymocyte globulin induction, and tacrolimus and steroids were then administered for around three years. Study findings and constraints: GvH clonotypes were identified within recipient marrow, with a subset emerging first in ileum or blood.

As concerns this clone: Its antigen is unidentified.

J gave up 3 bases and V 6 bases, and 5 bases lay outside the gene matches. Germline V CDR1 and CDR2: MNHNS, SASEGT. The CDR3 is 13 residues long. Sequencing used immunoSEQ multiplex PCR; TCRdb keeps in-frame clones, though not all of them. The repertoire holds about 97,000 clones, with roughly 90% as singletons. This material consisted of PBMCs, taken approximately 420 days after intestinal transplant. The TCR comes from a human patient who received an intestinal transplant, so some T cells may come from the graft donor. The gene calls are TRBV6-1 and TRBJ2-7, with 7 positions matching TRBD1. For the CDR3, the DNA is TGTGCCAGCAGGGGACAGCCCGACTACGAGCAGTACTTC. It codes for CASRGQPDYEQYF.